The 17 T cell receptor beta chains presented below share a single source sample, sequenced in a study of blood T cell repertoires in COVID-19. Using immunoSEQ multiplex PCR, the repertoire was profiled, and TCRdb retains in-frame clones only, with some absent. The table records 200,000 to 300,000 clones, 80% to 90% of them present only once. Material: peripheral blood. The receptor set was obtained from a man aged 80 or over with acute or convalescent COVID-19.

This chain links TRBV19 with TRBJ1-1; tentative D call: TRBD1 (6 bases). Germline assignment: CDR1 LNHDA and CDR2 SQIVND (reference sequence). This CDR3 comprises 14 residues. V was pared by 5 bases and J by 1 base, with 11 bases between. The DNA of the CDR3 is TGTGCCAGTAGTGCGGGGGCAGGGAACACTGAAGCTTTCTTT. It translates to CASSAGAGNTEAFF.

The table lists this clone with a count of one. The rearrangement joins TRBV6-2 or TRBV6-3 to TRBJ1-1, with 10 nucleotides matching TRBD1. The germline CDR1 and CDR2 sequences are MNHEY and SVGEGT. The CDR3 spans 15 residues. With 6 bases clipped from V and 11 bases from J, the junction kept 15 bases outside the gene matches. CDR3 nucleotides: TGTGCCAGCAGCCTCTGGGACAGGGGACTCCTTGGGGCTTTCTTT. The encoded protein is CASSLWDRGLLGAFF.

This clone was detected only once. CDR3: CASSLRGTGVEKTEAFF. The CDR3 coding sequence is TGTGCCAGCAGTTTAAGGGGGACAGGGGTTGAAAAAACTGAAGCTTTCTTT. This chain links TRBV28 with TRBJ1-1, with 10 bases matching TRBD1. Looked up from germline, CDR1 is MDHEN and CDR2 is SYDVKM. The CDR3 is 17 residues long. V trimming: 2 bases; J trimming: 5 bases; junction bases outside the gene matches: 11.

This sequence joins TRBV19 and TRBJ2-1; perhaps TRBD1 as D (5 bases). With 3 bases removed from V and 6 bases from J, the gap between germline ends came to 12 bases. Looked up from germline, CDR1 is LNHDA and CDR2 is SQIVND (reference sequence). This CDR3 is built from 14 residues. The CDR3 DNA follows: TGTGCCAGTAGTATTAGGGGATCGAGCAATGAGCAGTTCTTC. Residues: CASSIRGSSNEQFF. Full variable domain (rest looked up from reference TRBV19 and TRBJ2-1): DGGITQSPKYLFRKEGQNVTLSCEQNLNHDAMYWYRQDPGQGLRLIYYSQIVNDFQKGDIAEGYSVSREKKESFPLTVTSAQKNPTAFYLCASSIRGSSNEQFFGPGTRLTVL.

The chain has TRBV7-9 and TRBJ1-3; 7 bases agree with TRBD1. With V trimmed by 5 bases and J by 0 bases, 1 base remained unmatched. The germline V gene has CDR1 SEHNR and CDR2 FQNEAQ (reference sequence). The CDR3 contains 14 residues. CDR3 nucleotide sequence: TGTGCCAGCAGCCGGGACAGCTCTGGAAACACCATATATTTT. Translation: CASSRDSSGNTIYF.

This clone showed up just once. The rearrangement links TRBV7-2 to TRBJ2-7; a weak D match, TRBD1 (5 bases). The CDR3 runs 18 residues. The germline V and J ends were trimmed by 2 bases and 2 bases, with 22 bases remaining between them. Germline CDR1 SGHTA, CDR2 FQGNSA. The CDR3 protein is CASSLRRKNPTVPYEQYF. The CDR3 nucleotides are TGTGCCAGCAGCTTAAGGAGAAAAAATCCGACAGTTCCCTACGAGCAGTACTTC.

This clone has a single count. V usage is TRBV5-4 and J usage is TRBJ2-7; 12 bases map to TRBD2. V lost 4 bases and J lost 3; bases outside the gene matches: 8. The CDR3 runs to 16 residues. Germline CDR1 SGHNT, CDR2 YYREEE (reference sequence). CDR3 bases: TGTGCCAGCAGCCCTAGCCGGACTAGCGGGAACTACGAGCAGTACTTC. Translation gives CASSPSRTSGNYEQYF.

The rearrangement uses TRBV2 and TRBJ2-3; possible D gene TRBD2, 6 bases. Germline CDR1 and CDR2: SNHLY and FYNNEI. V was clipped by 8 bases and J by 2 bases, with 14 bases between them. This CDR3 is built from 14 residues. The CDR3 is CASLGSGPTDTQYF. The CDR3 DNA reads TGTGCCAGCTTAGGTAGCGGACCCACAGATACGCAGTATTTT.

This chain's CDR3 is CASRHEEGTDTQYF. The DNA of the CDR3 is TGCGCCAGCAGGCATGAGGAGGGCACAGATACGCAGTATTTT. V usage is TRBV5-1 and J usage is TRBJ2-3; possibly TRBD2 for D (5 bases). The CDR3 consists of 14 residues. The germline gives CDR1 SGHRS, CDR2 YFSETQ. V lost 5 bases, J lost 1 base, and 11 bases lay in between.

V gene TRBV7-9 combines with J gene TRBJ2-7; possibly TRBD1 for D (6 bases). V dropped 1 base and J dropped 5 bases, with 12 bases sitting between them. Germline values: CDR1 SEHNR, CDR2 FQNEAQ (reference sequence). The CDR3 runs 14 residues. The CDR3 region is CASSLVDRSDEQYF. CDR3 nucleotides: TGTGCCAGCAGCTTAGTAGACAGGAGCGACGAGCAGTACTTC.

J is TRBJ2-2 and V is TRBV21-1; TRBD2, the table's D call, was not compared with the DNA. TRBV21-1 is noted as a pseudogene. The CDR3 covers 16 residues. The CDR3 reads CASSKWLVDGTGELFF. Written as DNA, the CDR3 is TGTGCCAGCAGCAAATGGCTAGTAGATGGCACCGGGGAGCTGTTTTTT.

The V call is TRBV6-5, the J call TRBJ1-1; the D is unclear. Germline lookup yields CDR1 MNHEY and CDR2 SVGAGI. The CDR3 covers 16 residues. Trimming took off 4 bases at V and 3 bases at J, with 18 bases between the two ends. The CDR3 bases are TGTGCCAGCAGTTTAACCCTCCAACCTGCGGACACTGAAGCTTTCTTT. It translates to CASSLTLQPADTEAFF.

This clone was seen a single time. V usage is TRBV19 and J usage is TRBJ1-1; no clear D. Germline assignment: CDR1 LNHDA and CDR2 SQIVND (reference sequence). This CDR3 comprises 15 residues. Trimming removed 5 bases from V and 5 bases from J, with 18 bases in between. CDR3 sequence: CASSAGSTGGTEAFF. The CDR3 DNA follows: TGTGCCAGTAGTGCTGGATCGACGGGAGGGACTGAAGCTTTCTTT. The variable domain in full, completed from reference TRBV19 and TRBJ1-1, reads DGGITQSPKYLFRKEGQNVTLSCEQNLNHDAMYWYRQDPGQGLRLIYYSQIVNDFQKGDIAEGYSVSREKKESFPLTVTSAQKNPTAFYLCASSAGSTGGTEAFFGQGTRLTVV.

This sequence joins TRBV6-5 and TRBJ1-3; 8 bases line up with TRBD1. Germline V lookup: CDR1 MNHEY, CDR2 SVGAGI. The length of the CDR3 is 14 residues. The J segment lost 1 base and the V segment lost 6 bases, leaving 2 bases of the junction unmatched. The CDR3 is CASRDRASGNTIYF. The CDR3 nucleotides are TGTGCCAGCAGGGACAGGGCATCTGGAAACACCATATATTTT.

The CDR3 sequence: CASSPGLSYGYTF. CDR3 coding DNA: TGTGCCAGCTCGCCGGGACTCAGCTATGGCTACACCTTC. The V gene is TRBV18, the J gene TRBJ1-2, with TRBD1 as a possible D gene (5 bases). The germline V gene has CDR1 KGHSH and CDR2 LQKENI. V was cut by 6 bases and J by 4 bases, with 12 bases left in between. CDR3 length: 13 amino acids.

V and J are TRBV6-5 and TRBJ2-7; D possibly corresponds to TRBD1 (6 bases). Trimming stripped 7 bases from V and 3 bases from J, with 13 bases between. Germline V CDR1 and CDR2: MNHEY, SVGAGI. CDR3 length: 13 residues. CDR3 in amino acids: CASNRDGDYEQYF. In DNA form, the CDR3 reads TGTGCCAGCAACAGGGACGGGGACTACGAGCAGTACTTC.

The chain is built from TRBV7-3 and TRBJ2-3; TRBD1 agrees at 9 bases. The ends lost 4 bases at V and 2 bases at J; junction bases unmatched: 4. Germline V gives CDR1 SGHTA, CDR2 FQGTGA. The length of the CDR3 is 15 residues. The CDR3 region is CASSSGQGYTDTQYF. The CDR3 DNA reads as TGTGCCAGCAGCTCGGGACAGGGATACACAGATACGCAGTATTTT.